A single sample gave rise to the 9 T cell receptor beta chains below, sequenced in a study of T cell responses to AZD1222 COVID-19 vaccine (TCRdb year 2021). This specimen's time point label, interpreted: baseline before first vaccination. The library was produced with the immunoSEQ multiplex PCR assay. In TCRdb, the immuneACCESS table is reduced to in-frame sequences with V and J assigned. These tables do not hold every clone; where another copy was compared, an unresolved V gene accounts for under half, and the others remain unexplained. The sample yields about 180,000 clones; just over 90% were counted once. The ten most abundant clones make up 2.6% of the sample. Source: peripheral blood, taken on day 0 of AZD1222 vaccination. The source is an adult in good health.

The V call is TRBV19, the J call TRBJ1-2, with 11 nucleotides matching TRBD1. The CDR3 extends over 12 amino acids. CDR1 LNHDA and CDR2 SQIVND come from the germline V gene (reference sequence). CDR3 sequence reads: CAAGTGGYGYTF. CDR3 in DNA: TGTGCGGCCGGGACAGGGGGTTACGGCTACACCTTC. The full variable domain, in which reference TRBV19 and TRBJ1-2 provide the parts outside the CDR3, is DGGITQSPKYLFRKEGQNVTLSCEQNLNHDAMYWYRQDPGQGLRLIYYSQIVNDFQKGDIAEGYSVSREKKESFPLTVTSAQKNPTAFYLCAAGTGGYGYTFGSGTRLTVV.

This chain uses TRBV9 with TRBJ2-1; perhaps D is TRBD1 or TRBD2 (5 bases each). CDR3 length: 15 residues. Germline CDR1 SGDLS, CDR2 YYNGEE. Between the trimmed V and J ends, which lost 0 bases and 4 bases, there was a span of 11 bases. The CDR3 loop is CASSVEGTDYNEQFF. The CDR3 nucleotides read TGTGCCAGCAGCGTAGAGGGGACCGATTACAATGAGCAGTTCTTC.

The V call is TRBV19, the J call TRBJ1-2; TRBD1 matches 11 bases. Germline CDR1 LNHDA, CDR2 SQIVND (reference sequence). After removal of 5 bases from V and 4 bases from J, the junction contained 6 bases not matched to a gene. The CDR3 is made up of 15 amino acids. CDR3 DNA: TGTGCCAGTAGTCCGGACAGGGGGCTTCTCTATGGCTACACCTTC. Residues: CASSPDRGLLYGYTF.

The chain combines TRBV27 with TRBJ2-2; D uncertain. The V end lost 6 bases, the J end lost 0 bases, and 8 bases lay between the germline ends. The CDR3 length is 14 residues. Germline CDR1 reads MNHEY; CDR2 reads SMNVEV (reference sequence). The CDR3 loop reads CASRGLTNTGELFF. Written as DNA, the CDR3 is TGTGCCAGCAGGGGCCTCACGAACACCGGGGAGCTGTTTTTT.

The chain employs TRBV30 and TRBJ1-1; 7 positions agree with TRBD1. The CDR3 covers 13 residues. The V segment lost 6 bases and the J segment 2 bases; nucleotides outside the gene matches: 6. In germline, CDR1 is GTSNPN, CDR2 SVGIG (reference sequence). CDR3 protein: CACRTGSNTEAFF. CDR3 bases: TGTGCCTGCAGGACAGGATCCAACACTGAAGCTTTCTTT.

The chain uses TRBV6-5 and TRBJ1-3, with D possibly TRBD1 on 5 matching bases. The germline gives CDR1 MNHEY, CDR2 SVGAGI. This CDR3 has 15 residues. Trimming took 8 bases from V and 2 from J, leaving 16 bases between them. CDR3 sequence reads: CASRPLGGAGNTIYF. The DNA of the CDR3 is TGTGCCAGCCGCCCTCTGGGGGGGGCTGGAAACACCATATATTTT.

This chain uses TRBV28 with TRBJ1-3; tentatively, D is TRBD1 (6 bases). The V and J ends lost 5 bases and 0 bases respectively, with 8 bases between them. The germline V gene has CDR1 MDHEN and CDR2 SYDVKM. The CDR3 length is 14 residues. The CDR3 is CASSRQVSGNTIYF. The CDR3 nucleotides read TGTGCCAGCAGTCGACAGGTCTCTGGAAACACCATATATTTT.

V and J are TRBV29-1 and TRBJ1-1, with D possibly matching TRBD1 (5 bases). The CDR3 length is 11 residues. The V end lost 4 bases, the J end lost 10 bases, and 13 bases lay between the germline ends. Germline lookup yields CDR1 SQVTM and CDR2 ANQGSEA. The CDR3 DNA follows: TGCAGCGTTGTATCGGGCAGGGCAGCTTTCTTT. This sequence encodes CSVVSGRAAFF.

V is TRBV27 and J is TRBJ2-5, with 7 bases identical to TRBD2. CDR1 is MNHEY, CDR2 SMNVEV, per germline (reference sequence). V was clipped by 3 bases and J by 4 bases; unmatched bases: 8. The CDR3 covers 15 residues. Written as DNA, the CDR3 is TGTGCCAGCAGTTTTCTGGCGGGAGCGGGAGAGACCCAGTACTTC. Translation: CASSFLAGAGETQYF.